A single sample is the source of the 10 T cell receptor beta chains below, sequenced in a study of OX40 agonist ivuxolimab in advanced cancers. Sequencing used immunoSEQ multiplex PCR; TCRdb keeps in-frame clones, though not all of them. The repertoire holds tens of thousands of clones, with roughly 92% as singletons. The starting material was CD4+ or CD8+ T cells sorted from blood, obtained in a trial of the OX40 agonist ivuxolimab. These receptor sequences come from an adult with an advanced solid tumor such as melanoma, head and neck, liver or kidney cancer.

The V gene is TRBV28, the J gene TRBJ2-3; a possible D gene is TRBD2 (5 bases). The CDR3 is 15 residues long. The ends were cut back, 10 bases at V and 0 bases at J, with 17 bases in the middle. Germline assignment: CDR1 MDHEN and CDR2 SYDVKM. The CDR3 reads CATARRSLSTDTQYF. CDR3 bases: TGTGCCACCGCCCGGAGGTCCCTTAGCACAGATACGCAGTATTTT. The complete variable domain, with remaining parts taken from reference TRBV28 and TRBJ2-3, reads DVKVTQSSRYLVKRTGEKVFLECVQDMDHENMFWYRQDPGLGLRLIYFSYDVKMKEKGDIPEGYSVSREKKERFSLILESASTNQTSMYLCATARRSLSTDTQYFGPGTRLTVL.

V usage is TRBV11-2 and J usage is TRBJ1-4; D is uncertain. V was clipped by 1 base and J by 14 bases, with 8 bases between them. CDR1 is SGHAT, CDR2 FQNNGV, per germline. The CDR3 length is 11 residues. DNA for the CDR3: TGTGCCAGCAGCTTAGGCCATGAGCTGTTTTTT. Protein: CASSLGHELFF.

This clone was counted between two and nine times. CDR3 bases: TGTGCCAGCAGCAGTACTAGCGGGAGGTACAATGAGCAGTTCTTC. Its translation: CASSSTSGRYNEQFF. The chain uses TRBV9 and TRBJ2-1, with 12 bases identical to TRBD2. This CDR3 has 15 residues. V gave up 4 bases and J gave up 4 bases; unmatched junction bases: 3. The germline V gene has CDR1 SGDLS and CDR2 YYNGEE.

V is TRBV19 and J is TRBJ2-5; no firm D call. Near its end, the DNA agrees better with TRBJ2-7, so the J call may be wrong. CDR3 length equals 12 residues. The germline gives CDR1 LNHDA, CDR2 SQIVND (reference sequence). The CDR3 region is CASSSPGYEQYF. The DNA of the CDR3 is TGTGCCAGTAGTTCACCGGGCTACGAGCAGTACTTC.

The chain combines TRBV7-2 with TRBJ1-4, with 7 bases matching TRBD1. Losses at the gene ends were 5 bases for V and 2 bases for J; bases not matched to a gene: 2. Germline CDR1 and CDR2: SGHTA and FQGNSA. The CDR3 has 14 amino acids. The CDR3 loop is CASSPTGTNEKLFF. For the CDR3, the DNA is TGTGCCAGCAGCCCGACAGGGACTAATGAAAAACTGTTTTTT.

This rearrangement joins TRBV19 to TRBJ1-2; maybe TRBD1 (6 bases). Trimming removed 4 bases at V and 4 bases at J, with 22 bases between. The CDR3 consists of 17 residues. Germline lookup yields CDR1 LNHDA and CDR2 SQIVND (reference sequence). The chain's CDR3 is CASSTGDGLNVGYGYTF. The DNA of the CDR3 is TGTGCCAGTAGTACAGGGGACGGTCTGAATGTGGGCTATGGCTACACCTTC.

As DNA, the CDR3 is TGTGCCAGCAGTTTTTCCCCGACCGGAGACGAGCAGTACTTC. Translation gives CASSFSPTGDEQYF. This sequence joins TRBV27 and TRBJ2-7, with unresolved D. Germline CDR1 and CDR2: MNHEY and SMNVEV (reference sequence). The germline V and J ends were trimmed by 3 bases and 5 bases, with 14 bases remaining between them. This CDR3 has 14 residues.

The chain is built from TRBV6-4 and TRBJ2-1, with D perhaps TRBD2 (6 bases). Trimming stripped 5 bases from V and 7 bases from J, with 15 bases between. Germline-derived CDR1 and CDR2 are MRHNA and SNTAGT. This CDR3 spans 14 amino acids. Here the CDR3 reads CASSPSDEGNEQFF. Here the CDR3 DNA reads TGTGCCAGCAGTCCTAGCGATGAGGGTAATGAGCAGTTCTTC.

This chain joins TRBV11-2 and TRBJ2-5; D unresolved. CDR3 size: 16 residues. Trimming pared 2 bases from V and 5 bases from J, leaving 18 bases between. Per germline, CDR1 SGHAT and CDR2 FQNNGV. This CDR3 is CASSLNHFQPRETQYF. The CDR3 DNA reads as TGTGCCAGCAGCTTAAATCATTTCCAGCCCCGGGAGACCCAGTACTTC.

The gene calls are TRBV4-1 and TRBJ2-3, with D perhaps being TRBD1 or TRBD2 (5 bases each). The CDR3 has 14 residues. The germline V gene encodes CDR1 MGHRA and CDR2 YSYEKL. Trimming pared 1 base from V and 0 bases from J, leaving 5 bases between. The CDR3 region has the DNA TGCGCCAGCAGCCAAGGGGGGAGCACAGATACGCAGTATTTT. This sequence encodes CASSQGGSTDTQYF.